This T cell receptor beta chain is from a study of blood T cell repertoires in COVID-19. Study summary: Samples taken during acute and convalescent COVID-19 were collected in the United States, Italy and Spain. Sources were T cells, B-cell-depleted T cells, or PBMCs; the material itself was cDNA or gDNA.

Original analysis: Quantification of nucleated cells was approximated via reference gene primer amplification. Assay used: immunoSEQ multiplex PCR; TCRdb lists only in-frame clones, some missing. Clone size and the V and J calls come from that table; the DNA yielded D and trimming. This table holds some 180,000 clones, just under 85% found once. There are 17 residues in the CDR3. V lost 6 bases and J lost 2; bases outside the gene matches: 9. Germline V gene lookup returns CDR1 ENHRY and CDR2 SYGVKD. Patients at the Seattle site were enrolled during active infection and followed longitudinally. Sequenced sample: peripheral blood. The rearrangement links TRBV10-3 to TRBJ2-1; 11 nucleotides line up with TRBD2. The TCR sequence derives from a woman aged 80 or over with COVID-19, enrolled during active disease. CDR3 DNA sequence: TGTGCCATCAGCGGACTAGCGGGCCAAGTGGCCTACAATGAGCAGTTCTTC. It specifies CAISGLAGQVAYNEQFF.